This paragraph reports one T cell receptor beta chain. The protocol was immunoSEQ multiplex PCR, while the TCRdb copy is restricted to in-frame clones and leaves out a portion. Among approximately 74,000 clones listed, 79% were seen once. This sample stems from a study of blood T cell repertoires in COVID-19. At the level of the study: Sources were T cells, B-cell-depleted T cells, or PBMCs; the material itself was cDNA or gDNA.

This sequence originates from a human donor in a cohort sampled during active COVID-19. The sequencing sample was made of peripheral blood.

The CDR3 DNA sequence: TGTGCCAGCAGTTATTCCGGGTTCACAGATACGCAGTATTTT. Translated: CASSYSGFTDTQYF. The chain employs TRBV6-5 and TRBJ2-3; D is undetermined. CDR3 length: 14 residues. Germline CDR1 MNHEY, CDR2 SVGAGI. V was clipped by 3 bases and J by 2 bases, with 9 bases between them.